The 31 T cell receptor beta chains below all came from one sample that was sequenced in a study of blood T cell repertoires in COVID-19. Repertoires were generated with immunoSEQ multiplex PCR, while TCRdb's copy carries only in-frame clones and drops some. The sample records 85,000 to 100,000 clones, about 70% being singletons. What was sequenced was peripheral blood. The receptor source for this set is a woman aged 55-69 years in a cohort sampled during active or convalescent COVID-19.

This CDR3 reads CASRTDTVNTGELFF. Written as DNA, the CDR3 is TGTGCCAGCAGGACCGACACAGTGAACACCGGGGAGCTGTTTTTT. The genes are TRBV11-2 and TRBJ2-2; D not resolved. The CDR3 contains 15 residues. Germline assignment: CDR1 SGHAT and CDR2 FQNNGV. V dropped 6 bases and J dropped 1 base, with 12 bases sitting between them.

V is TRBV11-2 and J is TRBJ2-2; TRBD1 agrees at 7 bases. Trimming at V came to 3 bases and at J to 8 bases, leaving 6 bases not matched to a gene. The CDR3 length is 14 residues. From germline, CDR1 is SGHAT and CDR2 FQNNGV. CDR3 DNA sequence: TGTGCCAGCAGCTTGCGACAGGGTGTAGGGGAGCTGTTTTTT. This codes for CASSLRQGVGELFF.

The genes are TRBV5-1 and TRBJ1-3; a possible D gene is TRBD1 (5 bases). Germline V gives CDR1 SGHRS, CDR2 YFSETQ. Between the trimmed V and J ends, which lost 4 bases and 4 bases, there was a span of 15 bases. CDR3 length equals 15 residues. CDR3 nucleotides: TGCGCCAGCAGCCCGGCACGGGGGACGGGAAACACCATATATTTT. It is translated as CASSPARGTGNTIYF.

This clone was seen a handful of times. This chain joins TRBV12-3 or TRBV12-4 and TRBJ2-7; 7 positions agree with TRBD1. This CDR3 comprises 12 residues. The V segment lost 6 bases and the J segment 8 bases; nucleotides outside the gene matches: 7. CDR3 in amino acids: CASSHGTAQQYF. The CDR3 DNA is TGTGCCAGCAGCCATGGGACAGCGCAGCAGTACTTC.

This clone was found a few times. The chain employs TRBV19 and TRBJ2-4; D ambiguous. V was pared by 5 bases and J by 1 base, with 18 bases between. The CDR3 sequence is 17 residues long. Germline CDR1 is LNHDA and CDR2 is SQIVND (reference sequence). This CDR3 is CASSGDWYALAKNIQYF. The CDR3 DNA is TGTGCCAGTAGTGGAGATTGGTACGCGCTTGCCAAAAACATTCAGTACTTC. Combining the CDR3 with reference TRBV19 and TRBJ2-4 gives the whole variable domain DGGITQSPKYLFRKEGQNVTLSCEQNLNHDAMYWYRQDPGQGLRLIYYSQIVNDFQKGDIAEGYSVSREKKESFPLTVTSAQKNPTAFYLCASSGDWYALAKNIQYFGAGTRLSVL.

The chain carries TRBV21-1 and TRBJ2-5; the table's D call of TRBD2 was not tested on the DNA. TRBV21-1 is given as a pseudogene. The CDR3 is 17 amino acids. The CDR3 DNA reads as TGTGCCAGCAGCAAAGTTCCTTTTGTGGTCGGGCAAGAGACCCAGTACTTC. Amino acids: CASSKVPFVVGQETQYF.

J is TRBJ1-2 and V is TRBV7-9, with 7 bases aligning to TRBD1. J lost 0 bases, V lost 5 bases, and 15 bases had no gene match. From germline, CDR1 is SEHNR and CDR2 FQNEAQ (reference sequence). The CDR3 is 18 amino acids. DNA of the CDR3: TGTGCCAGCAGCAAAAGAACCGGGACAGCGTTAGCTAACTATGGCTACACCTTC. Amino acids: CASSKRTGTALANYGYTF. Variable domain in full (rest from reference TRBV7-9 and TRBJ1-2): DTGVSQNPRHKITKRGQNVTFRCDPISEHNRLYWYRQTLGQGPEFLTYFQNEAQLEKSRLLSDRFSAERPKGSFSTLEIQRTEQGDSAMYLCASSKRTGTALANYGYTFGSGTRLTVV.

The gene calls are TRBV5-6 and TRBJ2-7, with D possibly matching TRBD1 (5 bases). The V end was cut by 2 bases, the J end by 3 bases, with 18 bases between. The CDR3 is made up of 16 amino acids. In germline, CDR1 is SGHDT, CDR2 YYEEEE. The DNA of the CDR3 is TGTGCCAGCAGCTTCGCCCCAGGTGCCCAGGGCTACGAGCAGTACTTC. It translates to CASSFAPGAQGYEQYF.

The chain couples TRBV2 to TRBJ2-1, with a weak D call TRBD2 (5 bases). Trimming took 3 bases from V and 12 from J, leaving 12 bases between them. The CDR3 spans 12 residues. Germline V lookup: CDR1 SNHLY, CDR2 FYNNEI. CDR3 sequence: CASSDLPEGQFF. For the CDR3, the DNA is TGTGCCAGCAGTGATTTGCCCGAGGGGCAGTTCTTC.

Sample share makes this clone large. The CDR3 protein is CSAVNGFF. The CDR3 nucleotides are TGCAGTGCGGTTAACGGGTTCTTC. J is TRBJ2-1 and V is TRBV20-1; D remains unclear. This CDR3 is built from 8 residues. Germline CDR1 reads DFQATT; CDR2 reads SNEGSKA (reference sequence). V was trimmed by 6 bases and J by 15 bases, leaving 9 bases between them.

The chain uses TRBV23-1 and TRBJ1-4, with unresolved D. TRBV23-1 is sorted into the ORF group, with uncertain function. The germline V and J ends were trimmed by 4 bases and 1 base, with 28 bases remaining between them. The length of the CDR3 is 21 residues. CDR3 bases: TGCGCCAGCAGTCGTGAGAGGAGGGAAGTGGTTGGCCATATAACTAATGAAAAACTGTTTTTT. It specifies CASSRERREVVGHITNEKLFF.

The rearrangement uses TRBV5-6 and TRBJ2-3; D call uncertain. Germline V gives CDR1 SGHDT, CDR2 YYEEEE. V dropped 4 bases and J dropped 0 bases, with 12 bases sitting between them. There are 15 residues in the CDR3. The CDR3 sequence: CASSRADISTDTQYF. For the CDR3, the DNA is TGTGCCAGCAGCCGAGCCGACATCAGCACAGATACGCAGTATTTT.

This clone was picked up one time. The chain links TRBV19 to TRBJ1-2, with 8 bases fitting TRBD1. Per germline, CDR1 LNHDA and CDR2 SQIVND (reference sequence). The CDR3 runs to 14 residues. Trimming at V came to 5 bases and at J to 8 bases, leaving 10 bases not matched to a gene. The CDR3 region has the DNA TGTGCCAGTAGTTTGAATGGACAGGGACGCGGCTACACCTTC. Protein product: CASSLNGQGRGYTF. The whole variable domain, remainder taken from reference TRBV19 and TRBJ1-2, is DGGITQSPKYLFRKEGQNVTLSCEQNLNHDAMYWYRQDPGQGLRLIYYSQIVNDFQKGDIAEGYSVSREKKESFPLTVTSAQKNPTAFYLCASSLNGQGRGYTFGSGTRLTVV.

CDR3 DNA sequence: TGTGCCAGCAGTGAAGCGGGGGCGGGGACCGGGGAGCTGTTTTTT. Translated, it gives CASSEAGAGTGELFF. This chain links TRBV25-1 with TRBJ2-2, with a weak D call TRBD2 (7 bases). The CDR3 totals 15 residues. Germline CDR1 reads MGHDK; CDR2 reads SYGVNS. Trimming removed 2 bases at V and 5 bases at J, with 12 bases between.

The J gene is TRBJ1-4, the V gene TRBV19; D might be TRBD1 (5 bases). CDR1 LNHDA and CDR2 SQIVND come from the germline V gene (reference sequence). Trimming left V 4 bases short and J 0 bases short, with 15 bases between. This CDR3 has 17 residues. CDR3: CASSTQGRQTTNEKLFF. The CDR3 DNA is TGTGCCAGTAGTACCCAAGGCCGACAGACAACTAATGAAAAACTGTTTTTT.

This clone was detected only once. This chain joins TRBV24-1 and TRBJ2-2; TRBD1 agrees at 9 bases. CDR3 length: 15 amino acids. The ends lost 10 bases at V and 4 bases at J; junction bases unmatched: 9. The germline V gene encodes CDR1 KGHDR and CDR2 SFDVKD. CDR3 DNA sequence: TGTGCCACTACGCCCGGGACAGGGATCACCGGGGAGCTGTTTTTT. Translating gives CATTPGTGITGELFF.

The rearrangement uses TRBV6-6 and TRBJ1-1; TRBD1 is a possible D gene (6 bases). The V end was cut by 3 bases, the J end by 0 bases, with 8 bases between. This CDR3 spans 14 amino acids. CDR1 MNHNY and CDR2 SVGAGI come from the germline V gene (reference sequence). CDR3 loop: CASSYGGMNTEAFF. DNA of the CDR3: TGTGCCAGCAGTTATGGGGGCATGAACACTGAAGCTTTCTTT.

This chain uses TRBV5-1 with TRBJ1-1, with 11 bases identical to TRBD1. This CDR3 contains 14 residues. Losses at the gene ends were 3 bases for V and 11 bases for J; bases not matched to a gene: 9. The germline V gene encodes CDR1 SGHRS and CDR2 YFSETQ. CDR3 loop: CASSWPGQGDAAFF. CDR3 DNA sequence: TGCGCCAGCAGCTGGCCGGGACAGGGGGACGCCGCTTTCTTT. The complete variable domain, with remaining parts taken from reference TRBV5-1 and TRBJ1-1, reads KAGVTQTPRYLIKTRGQQVTLSCSPISGHRSVSWYQQTPGQGLQFLFEYFSETQRNKGNFPGRFSGRQFSNSRSEMNVSTLELGDSALYLCASSWPGQGDAAFFGQGTRLTVV.

This clone was seen just once. The genes are TRBV4-2 and TRBJ1-2; the match to TRBD1 covers 8 bases. Per germline, CDR1 LGHNA and CDR2 YNFKEQ. V lost 2 bases to trimming and J lost 3 bases; unmatched junction nucleotides: 2. The CDR3 contains 14 residues. As DNA, the CDR3 is TGTGCCAGCAGCCAACTGGACAGGGACTATGGCTACACCTTC. As protein: CASSQLDRDYGYTF.

The gene calls are TRBV7-6 and TRBJ2-5; the D gene is possibly TRBD1 (5 bases). Trimming left V 0 bases short and J 10 bases short, with 9 bases between. The CDR3 extends over 12 amino acids. The V gene's germline CDR1 is SGHVS and CDR2 FNYEAQ. The CDR3 spells CASSLASGNQYF. Written as DNA, the CDR3 is TGTGCCAGCAGCTTAGCGTCAGGGAACCAGTACTTC.

This clone was counted a few times. The chain uses TRBV6-2 or TRBV6-3 and TRBJ2-4; D possibly corresponds to TRBD2 (6 bases). V lost 2 bases and J 0 bases, leaving 8 bases between the germline ends. The CDR3 consists of 15 residues. Germline-derived CDR1 and CDR2 are MNHEY and SVGEGT. This CDR3 is CASSYAGLAKNIQYF. CDR3 bases: TGTGCCAGCAGTTACGCGGGGTTAGCCAAAAACATTCAGTACTTC.

This clone has only a few counts. The chain links TRBV5-8 to TRBJ1-3; D unclear. Germline V gives CDR1 SGHTS, CDR2 YDEGEE. V was shortened by 2 bases and J by 0 bases, with 9 bases between the two germline ends. The CDR3 has 15 amino acids. For the CDR3, the DNA is TGTGCCAGCAGCTTCCGGGGTCACTCTGGAAACACCATATATTTT. Its protein is CASSFRGHSGNTIYF.

The rearrangement joins TRBV7-9 to TRBJ2-3; 8 bases are a match to TRBD2. Germline V gene lookup returns CDR1 SEHNR and CDR2 FQNEAQ (reference sequence). The CDR3 is 15 amino acids. V shed 6 bases, J shed 0 bases, and the junction held 5 bases outside the gene matches. DNA for the CDR3: TGTGCCAGCAGAACAGGGACTAGTAGCACAGATACGCAGTATTTT. Translation gives CASRTGTSSTDTQYF.

The rearrangement uses TRBV27 and TRBJ2-3, with 8 nucleotides matching TRBD2. Germline lookup yields CDR1 MNHEY and CDR2 SMNVEV (reference sequence). The CDR3 has 14 amino acids. Trimming removed 9 bases from V and 1 base from J; junction bases left unmatched: 6. The CDR3 region has the DNA TGTGCCAGTCGAGCGGGGGCCGGCACAGATACGCAGTATTTT. It yields the protein CASRAGAGTDTQYF.

In regard to this clone: Other DNA sequences within the sample encode an identical CDR3. The rearrangement joins TRBV19 to TRBJ2-3; 10 bases fit TRBD2. After removal of 5 bases from V and 1 base from J, the junction contained 3 bases not matched to a gene. The CDR3 sequence is 15 residues long. Germline V gene sequence: CDR1 LNHDA, CDR2 SQIVND (reference sequence). The CDR3 nucleotides read TGTGCCAGTAGTCCTAGCGGGGGACGCACAGATACGCAGTATTTT. Its protein product is CASSPSGGRTDTQYF. The whole variable domain, remainder taken from reference TRBV19 and TRBJ2-3, is DGGITQSPKYLFRKEGQNVTLSCEQNLNHDAMYWYRQDPGQGLRLIYYSQIVNDFQKGDIAEGYSVSREKKESFPLTVTSAQKNPTAFYLCASSPSGGRTDTQYFGPGTRLTVL.

V usage is TRBV2 and J usage is TRBJ1-2, with TRBD1 matching over 7 bases. J lost 7 bases, V lost 7 bases, and 3 bases had no gene match. Germline V lookup: CDR1 SNHLY, CDR2 FYNNEI. The CDR3 runs to 11 residues. The CDR3 sequence: CASMAGGGYTF. CDR3 nucleotide sequence: TGTGCCAGCATGGCAGGGGGTGGCTACACCTTC.

The rearrangement links TRBV7-8 to TRBJ1-3; D perhaps matches TRBD1 (5 bases). This CDR3 has 19 amino acids. Trimming removed 1 base at V and 4 bases at J, with 23 bases between. CDR1 SGHVS and CDR2 FQNEAQ come from the germline V gene. CDR3 residues: CASSLEGMTPGQFGNTIYF. The CDR3 DNA reads TGTGCCAGCAGCTTAGAGGGGATGACACCAGGGCAGTTCGGAAACACCATATATTTT.

The chain uses TRBV5-4 and TRBJ2-1, with 7 nucleotides matching TRBD2. This CDR3 spans 14 amino acids. Germline V gene sequence: CDR1 SGHNT, CDR2 YYREEE (reference sequence). Germline trimming cut 2 bases from V and 1 base from J; bases unmatched to any gene: 0. CDR3 in DNA: TGTGCCAGCAGCTTAGCGGGGTCCTACAATGAGCAGTTCTTC. Encoded protein: CASSLAGSYNEQFF.

The chain couples TRBV3-1 (or the pseudogene TRBV3-2) to TRBJ2-2; D may be TRBD1 (5 bases). CDR1 LGHDT and CDR2 YNNKEL come from the germline V gene (reference sequence). Trimming removed 1 base from V and 7 bases from J, with 13 bases in between. The CDR3 covers 15 residues. DNA of the CDR3: TGTGCCAGCAGCCAAGCTCGGCTTAGGGGCGGGGAGCTGTTTTTT. It specifies CASSQARLRGGELFF.

This clone was seen only once. The chain combines TRBV11-3 with TRBJ2-1; unclear D gene. This CDR3 has 15 residues. The germline V gene encodes CDR1 SGHNT and CDR2 YENEEA. Trimming removed 1 base from V and 0 bases from J, with 7 bases in between. CDR3 region: CASSLGTVSYNEQFF. In DNA, the CDR3 is TGTGCCAGCAGCTTAGGTACAGTCTCCTACAATGAGCAGTTCTTC.

The chain combines TRBV9 with TRBJ1-6; 7 nucleotides align to TRBD1. The germline CDR1 and CDR2 sequences are SGDLS and YYNGEE. J was trimmed by 6 bases and V by 4 bases; bases with no gene match: 4. The CDR3 contains 14 residues. The CDR3 coding sequence is TGTGCCAGCAGCACCTGGGACAGTAATTCACCCCTCCACTTT. The encoded protein is CASSTWDSNSPLHF.